The entry below describes one T cell receptor (beta chain). The data are from a study of blood T cell repertoires in COVID-19. Study information: Samples came from the United States, Italy and Spain, spanning acute and convalescent COVID-19.

V was clipped by 3 bases and J by 10 bases; unmatched bases: 9. This CDR3 is 16 amino acids long. Looked up from germline, CDR1 is KGHDR and CDR2 is SFDVKD. This table comes from immunoSEQ multiplex PCR, and its TCRdb copy is limited to in-frame clones, with some not included. The data contain 38,000 or so clones, roughly 77% of them seen just once; the ten biggest clones take up around 42%. Sequenced: peripheral blood. V gene TRBV24-1 combines with J gene TRBJ2-1; 12 nucleotides match TRBD2. This receptor was taken from a human donor in a cohort sampled during active or convalescent COVID-19. The donor label of this sample is uncertain. The CDR3 bases are TGTGCCACCAGTGATCCAACGGGGACTAGCGGGCCCGAGCAGTTCTTC. Residues: CATSDPTGTSGPEQFF.